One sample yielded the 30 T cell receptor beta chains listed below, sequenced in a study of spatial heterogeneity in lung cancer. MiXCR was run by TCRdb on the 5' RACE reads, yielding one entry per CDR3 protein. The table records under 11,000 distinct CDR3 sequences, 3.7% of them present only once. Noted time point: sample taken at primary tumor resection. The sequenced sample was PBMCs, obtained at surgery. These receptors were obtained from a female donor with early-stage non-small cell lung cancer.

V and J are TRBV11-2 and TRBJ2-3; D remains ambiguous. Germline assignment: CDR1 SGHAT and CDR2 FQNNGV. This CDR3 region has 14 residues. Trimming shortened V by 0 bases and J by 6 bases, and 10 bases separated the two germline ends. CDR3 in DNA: TGTGCCAGCAGCTTAGATCGTCTATCGGATACGCAGTATTTT. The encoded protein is CASSLDRLSDTQYF.

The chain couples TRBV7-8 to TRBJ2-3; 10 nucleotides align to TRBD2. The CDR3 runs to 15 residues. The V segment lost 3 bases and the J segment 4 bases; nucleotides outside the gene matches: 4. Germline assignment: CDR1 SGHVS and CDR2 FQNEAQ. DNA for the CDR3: TGTGCCAGCAGCTTTTGGCTAGCGGGAGCAGATACGCAGTATTTT. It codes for CASSFWLAGADTQYF.

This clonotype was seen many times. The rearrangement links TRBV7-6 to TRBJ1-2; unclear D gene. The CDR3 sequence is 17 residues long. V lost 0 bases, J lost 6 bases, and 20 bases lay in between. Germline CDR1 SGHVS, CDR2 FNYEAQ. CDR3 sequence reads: CASSLAEEAGLYHGYTF. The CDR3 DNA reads TGTGCCAGCAGCTTAGCGGAAGAGGCTGGGCTTTACCATGGCTACACCTTC. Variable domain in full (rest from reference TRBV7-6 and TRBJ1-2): GAGVSQSPRYKVTKRGQDVALRCDPISGHVSLYWYRQALGQGPEFLTYFNYEAQQDKSGLPNDRFSAERPEGSISTLTIQRTEQRDSAMYRCASSLAEEAGLYHGYTFGSGTRLTVV.

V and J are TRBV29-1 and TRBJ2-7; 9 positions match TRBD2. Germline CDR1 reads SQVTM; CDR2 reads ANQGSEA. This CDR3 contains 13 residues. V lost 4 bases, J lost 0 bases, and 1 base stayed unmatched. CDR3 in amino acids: CSVVSGSSYEQYF. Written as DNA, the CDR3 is TGCAGCGTTGTTAGCGGGAGCTCCTACGAGCAGTACTTC.

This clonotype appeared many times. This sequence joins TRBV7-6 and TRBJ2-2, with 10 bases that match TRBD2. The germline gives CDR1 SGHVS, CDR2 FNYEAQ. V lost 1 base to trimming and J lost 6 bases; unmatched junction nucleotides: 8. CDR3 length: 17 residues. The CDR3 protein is CASSLGLAGEYPGELFF. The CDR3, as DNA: TGTGCCAGCAGCTTAGGCCTAGCGGGAGAATATCCCGGGGAGCTGTTTTTT. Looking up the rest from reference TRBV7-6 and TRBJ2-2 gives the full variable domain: GAGVSQSPRYKVTKRGQDVALRCDPISGHVSLYWYRQALGQGPEFLTYFNYEAQQDKSGLPNDRFSAERPEGSISTLTIQRTEQRDSAMYRCASSLGLAGEYPGELFFGEGSRLTVL.

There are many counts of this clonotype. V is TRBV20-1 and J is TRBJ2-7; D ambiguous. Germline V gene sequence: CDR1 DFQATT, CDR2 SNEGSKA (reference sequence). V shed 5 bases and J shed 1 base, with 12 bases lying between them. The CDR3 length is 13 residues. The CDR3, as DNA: TGCAGTGCTCTAGACGGCGGTTCCTACGAGCAGTACTTC. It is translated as CSALDGGSYEQYF.

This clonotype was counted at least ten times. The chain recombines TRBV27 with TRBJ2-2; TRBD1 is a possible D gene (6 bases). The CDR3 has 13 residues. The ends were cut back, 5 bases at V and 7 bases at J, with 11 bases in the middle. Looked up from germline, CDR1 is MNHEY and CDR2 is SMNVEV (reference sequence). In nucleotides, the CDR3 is TGTGCCAGCAGTGTCCAGGGGTACGGGGAGCTGTTTTTT. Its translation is CASSVQGYGELFF.

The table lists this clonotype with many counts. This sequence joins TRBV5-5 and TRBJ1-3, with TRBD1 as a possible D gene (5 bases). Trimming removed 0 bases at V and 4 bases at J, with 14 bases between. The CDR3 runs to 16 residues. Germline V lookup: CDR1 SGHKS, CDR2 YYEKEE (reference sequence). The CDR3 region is CASSLERPWGGNTIYF. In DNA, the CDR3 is TGTGCCAGCAGCTTGGAGAGGCCATGGGGCGGAAACACCATATATTTT.

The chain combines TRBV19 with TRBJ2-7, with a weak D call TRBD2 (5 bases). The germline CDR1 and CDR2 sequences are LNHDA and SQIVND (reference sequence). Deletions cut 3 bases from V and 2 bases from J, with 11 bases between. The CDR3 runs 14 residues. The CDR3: CASSIDGVTYEQYF. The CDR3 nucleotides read TGTGCCAGTAGTATTGACGGGGTAACCTACGAGCAGTACTTC.

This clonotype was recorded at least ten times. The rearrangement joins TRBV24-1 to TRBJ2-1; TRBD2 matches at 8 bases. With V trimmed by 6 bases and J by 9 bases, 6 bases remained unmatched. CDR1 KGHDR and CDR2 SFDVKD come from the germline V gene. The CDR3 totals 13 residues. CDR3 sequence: CATSTGGAGEQFF. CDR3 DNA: TGTGCCACCAGTACCGGGGGGGCGGGTGAGCAGTTCTTC.

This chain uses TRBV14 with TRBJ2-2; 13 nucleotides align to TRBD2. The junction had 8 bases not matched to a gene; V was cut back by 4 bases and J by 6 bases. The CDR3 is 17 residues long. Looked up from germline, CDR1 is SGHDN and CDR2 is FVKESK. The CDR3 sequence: CASSPGTSGIGAGELFF. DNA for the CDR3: TGTGCCAGCAGCCCTGGGACTAGCGGGATCGGGGCCGGGGAGCTGTTTTTT.

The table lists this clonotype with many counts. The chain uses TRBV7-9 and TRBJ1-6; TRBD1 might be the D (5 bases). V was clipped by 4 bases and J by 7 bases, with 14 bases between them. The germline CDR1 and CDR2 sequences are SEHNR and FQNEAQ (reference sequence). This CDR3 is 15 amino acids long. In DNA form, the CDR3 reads TGTGCCAGCAGCTCCTCCCAGGGACCCAATTCACCCCTCCACTTT. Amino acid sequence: CASSSSQGPNSPLHF.

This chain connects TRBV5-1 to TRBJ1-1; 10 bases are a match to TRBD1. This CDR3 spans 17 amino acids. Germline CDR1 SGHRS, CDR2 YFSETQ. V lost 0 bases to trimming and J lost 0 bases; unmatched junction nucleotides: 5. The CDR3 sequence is CASSLETGGYLNTEAFF. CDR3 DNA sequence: TGCGCCAGCAGCTTGGAGACAGGGGGCTATCTGAACACTGAAGCTTTCTTT.

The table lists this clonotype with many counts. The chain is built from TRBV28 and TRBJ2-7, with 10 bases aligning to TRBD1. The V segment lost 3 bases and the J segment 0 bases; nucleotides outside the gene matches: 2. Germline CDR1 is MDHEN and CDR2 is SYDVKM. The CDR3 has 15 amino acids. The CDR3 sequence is CASSFGTGDSYEQYF. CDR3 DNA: TGTGCCAGCAGTTTTGGGACAGGGGACTCCTACGAGCAGTACTTC.

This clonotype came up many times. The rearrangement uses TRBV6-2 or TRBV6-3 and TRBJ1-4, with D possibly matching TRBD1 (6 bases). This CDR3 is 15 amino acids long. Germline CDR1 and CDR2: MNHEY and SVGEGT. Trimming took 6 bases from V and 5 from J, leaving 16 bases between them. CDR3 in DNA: TGTGCCAGCAGACACCTGACAGGACCGAATGAAAAACTGTTTTTT. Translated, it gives CASRHLTGPNEKLFF.

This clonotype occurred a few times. The CDR3 nucleotides read TGTGCCAGCAGCCGGGACCTAGCGGATCCCTCCTACAATGAGCAGTTCTTC. Protein sequence: CASSRDLADPSYNEQFF. The V and J genes are TRBV6-2 or TRBV6-3 and TRBJ2-1; 7 positions match TRBD2. With V trimmed by 6 bases and J by 0 bases, 11 bases remained unmatched. This CDR3 is 17 amino acids long. The germline V gene encodes CDR1 MNHEY and CDR2 SVGEGT.

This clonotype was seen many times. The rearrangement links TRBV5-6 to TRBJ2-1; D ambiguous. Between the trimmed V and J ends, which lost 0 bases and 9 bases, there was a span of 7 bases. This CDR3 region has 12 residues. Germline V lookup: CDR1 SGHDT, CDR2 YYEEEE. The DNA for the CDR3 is TGTGCCAGCAGCTTGGCGGCTGTTGAGCAGTTCTTC. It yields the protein CASSLAAVEQFF.

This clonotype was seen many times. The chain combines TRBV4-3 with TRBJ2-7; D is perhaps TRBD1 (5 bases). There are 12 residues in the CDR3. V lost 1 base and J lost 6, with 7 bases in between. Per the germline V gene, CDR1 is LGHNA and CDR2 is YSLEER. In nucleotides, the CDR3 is TGCGCCAGCAGCCAAGGGCAGGGCGAGCAGTACTTC. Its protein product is CASSQGQGEQYF.

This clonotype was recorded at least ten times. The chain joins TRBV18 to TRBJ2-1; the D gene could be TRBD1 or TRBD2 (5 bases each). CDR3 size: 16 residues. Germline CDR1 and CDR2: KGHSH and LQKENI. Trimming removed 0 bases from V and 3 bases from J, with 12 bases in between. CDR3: CASSPPGPLYYNEQFF. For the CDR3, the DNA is TGTGCCAGCTCACCACCGGGACCCCTATACTACAATGAGCAGTTCTTC.

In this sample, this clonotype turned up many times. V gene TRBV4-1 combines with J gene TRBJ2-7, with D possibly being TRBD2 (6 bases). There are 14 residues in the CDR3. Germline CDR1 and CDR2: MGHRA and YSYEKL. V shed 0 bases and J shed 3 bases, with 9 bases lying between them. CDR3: CASSQEYGGYEQYF. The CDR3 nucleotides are TGCGCCAGCAGCCAAGAGTACGGGGGCTACGAGCAGTACTTC.

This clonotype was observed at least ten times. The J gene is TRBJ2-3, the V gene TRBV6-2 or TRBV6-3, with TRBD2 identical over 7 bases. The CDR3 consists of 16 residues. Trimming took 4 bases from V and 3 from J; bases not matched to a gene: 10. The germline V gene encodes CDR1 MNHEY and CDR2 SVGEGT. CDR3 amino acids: CASSSRAGPGTDTQYF. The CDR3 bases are TGTGCCAGCAGTTCCCGAGCGGGGCCTGGTACAGATACGCAGTATTTT.

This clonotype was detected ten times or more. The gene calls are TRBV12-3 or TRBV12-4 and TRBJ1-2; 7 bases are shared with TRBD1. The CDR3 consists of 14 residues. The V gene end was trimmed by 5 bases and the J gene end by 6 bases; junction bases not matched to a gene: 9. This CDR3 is CASSADREEDGYTF. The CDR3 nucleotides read TGTGCCAGCAGTGCCGACAGGGAGGAGGATGGCTACACCTTC.

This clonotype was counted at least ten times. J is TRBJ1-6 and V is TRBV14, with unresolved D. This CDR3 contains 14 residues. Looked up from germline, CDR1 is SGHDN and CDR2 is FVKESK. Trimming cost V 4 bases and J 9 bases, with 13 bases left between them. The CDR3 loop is CASSRKYLASPLHF. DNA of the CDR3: TGTGCCAGCAGCCGGAAATACCTAGCTTCACCCCTCCACTTT.

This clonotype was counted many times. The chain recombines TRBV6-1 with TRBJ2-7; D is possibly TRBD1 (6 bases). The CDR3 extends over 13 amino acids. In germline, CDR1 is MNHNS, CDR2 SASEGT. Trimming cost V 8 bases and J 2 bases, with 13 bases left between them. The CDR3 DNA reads TGTGCCAGCGGCGAGGGGGTCACCTACGAGCAGTACTTC. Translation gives CASGEGVTYEQYF.

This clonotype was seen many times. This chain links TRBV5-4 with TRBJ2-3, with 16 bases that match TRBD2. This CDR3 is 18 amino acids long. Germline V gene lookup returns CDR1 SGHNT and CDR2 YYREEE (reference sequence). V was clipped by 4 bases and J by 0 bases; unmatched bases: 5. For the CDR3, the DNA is TGTGCCAGCAGCGGCGGGACTAGCGGGGGGGCTAGCACAGATACGCAGTATTTT. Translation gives CASSGGTSGGASTDTQYF. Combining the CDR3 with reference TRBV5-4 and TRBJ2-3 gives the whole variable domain ETGVTQSPTHLIKTRGQQVTLRCSSQSGHNTVSWYQQALGQGPQFIFQYYREEENGRGNFPPRFSGLQFPNYSSELNVNALELDDSALYLCASSGGTSGGASTDTQYFGPGTRLTVL.

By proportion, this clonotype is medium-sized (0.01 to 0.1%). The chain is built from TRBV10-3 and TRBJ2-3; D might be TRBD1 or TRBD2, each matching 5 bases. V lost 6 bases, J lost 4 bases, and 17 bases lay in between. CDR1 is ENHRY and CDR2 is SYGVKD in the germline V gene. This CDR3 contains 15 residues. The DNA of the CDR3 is TGTGCCATCAGCCCCGGGGACGTGGGCCCAGATACGCAGTATTTT. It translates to CAISPGDVGPDTQYF.

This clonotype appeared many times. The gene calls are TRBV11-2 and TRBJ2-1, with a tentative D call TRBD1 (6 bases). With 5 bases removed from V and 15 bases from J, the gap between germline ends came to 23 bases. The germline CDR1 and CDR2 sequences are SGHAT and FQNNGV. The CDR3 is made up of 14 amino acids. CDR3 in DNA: TGTGCCAGCAGCGAGGAAGAACGCAGGGGCGGACTGTTCTTC. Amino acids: CASSEEERRGGLFF.

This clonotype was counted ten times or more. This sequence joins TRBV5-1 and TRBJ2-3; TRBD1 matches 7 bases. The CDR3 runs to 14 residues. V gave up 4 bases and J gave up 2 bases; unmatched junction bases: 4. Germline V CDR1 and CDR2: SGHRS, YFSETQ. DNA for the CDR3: TGCGCCAGCAGCGTAGGACAGGACACAGATACGCAGTATTTT. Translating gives CASSVGQDTDTQYF.

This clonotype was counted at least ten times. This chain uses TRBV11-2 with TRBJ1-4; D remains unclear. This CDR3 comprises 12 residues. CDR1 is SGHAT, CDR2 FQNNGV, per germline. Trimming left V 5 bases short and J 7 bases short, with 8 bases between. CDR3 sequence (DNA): TGTGCCAGCAGCCTGCAAGGTGAAAAACTGTTTTTT. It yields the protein CASSLQGEKLFF.

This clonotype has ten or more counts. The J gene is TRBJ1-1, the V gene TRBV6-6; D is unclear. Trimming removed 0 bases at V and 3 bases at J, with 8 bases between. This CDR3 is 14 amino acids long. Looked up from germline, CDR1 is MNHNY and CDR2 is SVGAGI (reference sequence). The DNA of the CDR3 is TGTGCCAGCAGTTACTCGATCAAAGACACTGAAGCTTTCTTT. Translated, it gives CASSYSIKDTEAFF.